Included here is one T cell receptor (beta chain) sequence, with context. Sequencing used immunoSEQ multiplex PCR; TCRdb keeps in-frame clones, though not all of them. The data contain under 50,000 clones, around 85% of them singletons. Receiving focal radiation plus CTLA-4 blockade with ipilimumab were patients who had chemo-refractory metastatic non-small-cell lung cancer. This specimen comes from a study of radiotherapy plus CTLA-4 blockade in lung cancer. Turning to the study itself: Of the patients, over 15% showed objective responses and under 40% attained disease control.

Trimming took 0 bases from V and 5 from J; bases not matched to a gene: 5. Germline V gene data show CDR1 as SGHDT and CDR2 as YYEEEE. This CDR3 spans 15 amino acids. This TCR derives from a human donor with non-small cell lung cancer whose response to radiotherapy plus ipilimumab could not be evaluated. Sequencing was performed on peripheral blood, taken from a patient treated with radiotherapy plus ipilimumab. The chain employs TRBV5-6 and TRBJ1-5, with 7 bases that match TRBD1. The CDR3 here is CASSLADRAYQPQHF. CDR3 DNA sequence: TGTGCCAGCAGCTTGGCCGACAGGGCTTATCAGCCCCAGCATTTT. Looking up the rest from reference TRBV5-6 and TRBJ1-5 gives the full variable domain: DAGVTQSPTHLIKTRGQQVTLRCSPKSGHDTVSWYQQALGQGPQFIFQYYEEEERQRGNFPDRFSGHQFPNYSSELNVNALLLGDSALYLCASSLADRAYQPQHFGDGTRLSIL.